This is a list of T cell receptor beta chains from one sample in a study of identical twins. TCRdb used MiXCR to reprocess the 5' RACE reads, holding one entry per CDR3 protein. The data hold roughly 710,000 distinct CDR3 sequences, with less than 7% observed a single time. The sample consisted of naive T cells sorted from blood. These receptors were collected from a man between 18 and 29 years old in good health. Each CDR3 is given with its conserved first and last residue. The order of the fields is J gene, clone size, D gene, V gene, CDR3 DNA, CDR3 protein. The D gene is left open where the match is weak. Clone size is shown for a subset of rows, as once, few, many or a class of expanded clone.

j_gene: TRBJ1-4; abundance: few; d_gene: -; v_gene: TRBV11-3; CDR3nt: TGTGCCAGCAGCTTCGGCCAGGGGACTGAAAAACTGTTTTTT; CDR3aa: CASSFGQGTEKLFF
j_gene: TRBJ2-2; abundance: many; d_gene: TRBD2; v_gene: TRBV29-1; CDR3nt: TGCAGCGGGAGACTAGCAAACACCGGGGAGCTGTTTTTT; CDR3aa: CSGRLANTGELFF
j_gene: TRBJ2-7; abundance: -; d_gene: -; v_gene: TRBV7-2; CDR3nt: TGTGCCAGCAGCTTAACAGGGCTGGGGGAGCAGTACTTC; CDR3aa: CASSLTGLGEQYF
j_gene: TRBJ2-6; abundance: many; d_gene: -; v_gene: TRBV29-1; CDR3nt: TGCAGCGTTTTAACAGGGTCCGGGGCCAACGTCCTGACTTTC; CDR3aa: CSVLTGSGANVLTF
j_gene: TRBJ1-1; abundance: -; d_gene: -; v_gene: TRBV19; CDR3nt: TGTGCCAGTAGTGGAGGGGACGCTGAAGCTTTCTTT; CDR3aa: CASSGGDAEAFF
j_gene: TRBJ2-3; abundance: few; d_gene: -; v_gene: TRBV3-1; CDR3nt: TGTGCCAGCAGCCGCCGAGAGGGACCAGATACGCAGTATTTT; CDR3aa: CASSRREGPDTQYF
j_gene: TRBJ1-1; abundance: many; d_gene: -; v_gene: TRBV9; CDR3nt: TGTGCCAGCAGCGTAATGGGAGCAAAGAACACTGAAGCTTTCTTT; CDR3aa: CASSVMGAKNTEAFF
j_gene: TRBJ2-3; abundance: few; d_gene: TRBD2; v_gene: TRBV30; CDR3nt: TGTGCCAGACTAGCGGGAGGAGATACGCAGTATTTT; CDR3aa: CARLAGGDTQYF
j_gene: TRBJ2-5; abundance: few; d_gene: -; v_gene: TRBV18; CDR3nt: TGTGCCAGCTCACCACCGAGCGGACTCCAAGAGACCCAGTACTTC; CDR3aa: CASSPPSGLQETQYF
j_gene: TRBJ2-3; abundance: few; d_gene: -; v_gene: TRBV20-1; CDR3nt: TGCAGTGCTAGAGATCAGGAGGACGCATTAACTACAGATACGCAGTATTTT; CDR3aa: CSARDQEDALTTDTQYF
j_gene: TRBJ2-3; abundance: -; d_gene: -; v_gene: TRBV10-1; CDR3nt: TGCGCCAGCAGTGAGAATTTTGGGATGAGCACAGATACGCAGTATTTT; CDR3aa: CASSENFGMSTDTQYF
j_gene: TRBJ2-2; abundance: few; d_gene: -; v_gene: TRBV29-1; CDR3nt: TGCAGCGTTGATCCGAAAAACACCGGGGAGCTGTTTTTT; CDR3aa: CSVDPKNTGELFF
j_gene: TRBJ2-1; abundance: many; d_gene: -; v_gene: TRBV20-1; CDR3nt: TGCAGTGCTAGAGATAGACGGAGACTCAATGAGCAGTTCTTC; CDR3aa: CSARDRRRLNEQFF
j_gene: TRBJ1-2; abundance: few; d_gene: -; v_gene: TRBV5-1; CDR3nt: TGCGCCAGCAGCTTCGAAGTACACTATGGCTACACCTTC; CDR3aa: CASSFEVHYGYTF
j_gene: TRBJ2-3; abundance: many; d_gene: -; v_gene: TRBV10-3; CDR3nt: TGTGCCATCAGTGAGTCGAAGCTTTCAGATACGCAGTATTTT; CDR3aa: CAISESKLSDTQYF
j_gene: TRBJ2-5; abundance: -; d_gene: -; v_gene: TRBV6-1; CDR3nt: TGTGCCAGCAGTCAAAAGCGGGCTTCACAAGAGACCCAGTACTTC; CDR3aa: CASSQKRASQETQYF